This TCR beta chain was sequenced during a study of identical twins' blood T cells. In the authors' methods: Each donor had about 95,000 to nearly 550,000 clonotypes. TCRdb reprocessed the 5' RACE reads with MiXCR, giving one entry per CDR3 protein. V and J calls and clone size were set by TCRdb, not the authors. The sample holds hundreds of thousands of distinct CDR3 sequences, 25% to 35% seen once. Six healthy women, forming three identical twin pairs, donated samples. Study-level points and caveats: Twins shared more top CDR3 clonotypes than unrelated donors did.

Notes on this clonotype: Antigen: not known.

CDR1 is LNHDA and CDR2 is SQIVND in the germline V gene (reference sequence). The CDR3 runs to 12 residues. Trimming removed 3 bases from V and 8 bases from J, with 8 bases in between. This sequence joins TRBV19 and TRBJ2-1; D unclear. The sequenced sample consisted of PBMCs. This TCR was recovered from a woman between 18 and 50 years old in good health. The CDR3 region is CASSIGFDEQFF. As DNA, the CDR3 is TGTGCCAGTAGTATTGGTTTCGATGAGCAGTTCTTC.